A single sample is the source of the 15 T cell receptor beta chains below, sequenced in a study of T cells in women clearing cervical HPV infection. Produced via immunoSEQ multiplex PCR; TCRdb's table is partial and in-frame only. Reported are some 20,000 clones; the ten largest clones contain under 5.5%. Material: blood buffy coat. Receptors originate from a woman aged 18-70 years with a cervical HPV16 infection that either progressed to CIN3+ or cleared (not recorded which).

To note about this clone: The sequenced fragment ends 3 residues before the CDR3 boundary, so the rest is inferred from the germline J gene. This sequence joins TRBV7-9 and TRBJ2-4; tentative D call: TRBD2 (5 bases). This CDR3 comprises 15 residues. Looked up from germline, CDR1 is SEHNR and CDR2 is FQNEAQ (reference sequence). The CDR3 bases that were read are TGTGCCAGCAGCGCCTCAGCGGACGGGAACTATGGT. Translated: CASSASADGNYG. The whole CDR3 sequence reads CASSASADGNYGQYF. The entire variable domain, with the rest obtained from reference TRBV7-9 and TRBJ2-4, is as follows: DTGVSQNPRHKITKRGQNVTFRCDPISEHNRLYWYRQTLGQGPEFLTYFQNEAQLEKSRLLSDRFSAERPKGSFSTLEIQRTEQGDSAMYLCASSASADGNYGQYFGAGTRLSVL.

The covered CDR3 bases are TGCGCCAGCAGCTTTCGGACTAGCGGGGGGGGCTACGAG. It specifies CASSFRTSGGGYE. The full CDR3 is CASSFRTSGGGYEQYF. The gene calls are TRBV5-1 and TRBJ2-7; 15 nucleotides agree with TRBD2. The read gets to within 3 residues of the CDR3 end, and the germline J gene fills in the rest. The ends lost 2 bases at V and 3 bases at J; junction bases unmatched: 3. The CDR3 length is 16 residues. Germline V gene lookup returns CDR1 SGHRS and CDR2 YFSETQ. Together with reference TRBV5-1 and TRBJ2-7, the CDR3 gives the full variable domain: KAGVTQTPRYLIKTRGQQVTLSCSPISGHRSVSWYQQTPGQGLQFLFEYFSETQRNKGNFPGRFSGRQFSNSRSEMNVSTLELGDSALYLCASSFRTSGGGYEQYFGPGTRLTVT.

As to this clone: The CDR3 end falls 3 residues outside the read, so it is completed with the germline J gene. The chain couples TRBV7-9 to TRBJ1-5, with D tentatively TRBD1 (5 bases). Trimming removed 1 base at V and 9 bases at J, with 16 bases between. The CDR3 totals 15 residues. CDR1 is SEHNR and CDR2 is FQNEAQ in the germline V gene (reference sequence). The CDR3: CASSLVGEPDRPQHF. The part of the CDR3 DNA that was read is TGTGCCAGCAGCTTAGTAGGGGAGCCGGATCGGCCC.

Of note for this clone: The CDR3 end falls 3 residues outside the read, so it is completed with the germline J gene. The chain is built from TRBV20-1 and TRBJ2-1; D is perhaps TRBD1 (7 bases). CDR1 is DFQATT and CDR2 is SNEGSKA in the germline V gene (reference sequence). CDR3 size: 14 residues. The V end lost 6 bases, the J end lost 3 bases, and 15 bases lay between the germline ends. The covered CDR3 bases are TGCAGTGCATCCCAGGGGGGAGACTACAATGAG. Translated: CSASQGGDYNE. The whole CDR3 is CSASQGGDYNEQFF.

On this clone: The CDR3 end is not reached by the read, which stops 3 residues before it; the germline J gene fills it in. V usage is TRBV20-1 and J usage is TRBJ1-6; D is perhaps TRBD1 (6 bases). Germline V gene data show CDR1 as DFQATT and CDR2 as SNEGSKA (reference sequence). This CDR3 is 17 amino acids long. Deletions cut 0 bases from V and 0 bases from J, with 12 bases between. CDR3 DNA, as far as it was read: TGCAGTGCTAGAGACGACAGGACCAGCTCCTATAATTCACCC. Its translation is CSARDDRTSSYNSP. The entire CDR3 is CSARDDRTSSYNSPLHF.

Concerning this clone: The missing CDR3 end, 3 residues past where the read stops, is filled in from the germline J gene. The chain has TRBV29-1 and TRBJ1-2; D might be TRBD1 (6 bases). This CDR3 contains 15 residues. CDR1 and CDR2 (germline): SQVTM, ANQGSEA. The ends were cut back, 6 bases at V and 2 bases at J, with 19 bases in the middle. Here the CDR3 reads CSVAGALRENYGYTF. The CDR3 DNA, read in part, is TGCAGCGTAGCAGGGGCGCTGAGGGAAAACTATGGC.

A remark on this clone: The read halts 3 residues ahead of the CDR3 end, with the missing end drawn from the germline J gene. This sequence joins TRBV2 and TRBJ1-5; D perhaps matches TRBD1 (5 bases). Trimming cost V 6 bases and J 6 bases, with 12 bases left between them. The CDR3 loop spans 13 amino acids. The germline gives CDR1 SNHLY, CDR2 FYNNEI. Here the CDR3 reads CASRGDGGQPQHF. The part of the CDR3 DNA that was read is TGTGCCAGCAGGGGGGACGGGGGTCAGCCC.

The part of the CDR3 DNA that was read is TGCAGTGCTCCATCGAGGTCTAGCGGACAAGAGACG. Protein sequence: CSAPSRSSGQET. The CDR3 reads in full as CSAPSRSSGQETQYF. The genes are TRBV20-1 and TRBJ2-3, with 7 bases that match TRBD2. The read gets to within 3 residues of the CDR3 end, and the germline J gene fills in the rest. This CDR3 spans 15 amino acids. Looked up from germline, CDR1 is DFQATT and CDR2 is SNEGSKA (reference sequence).

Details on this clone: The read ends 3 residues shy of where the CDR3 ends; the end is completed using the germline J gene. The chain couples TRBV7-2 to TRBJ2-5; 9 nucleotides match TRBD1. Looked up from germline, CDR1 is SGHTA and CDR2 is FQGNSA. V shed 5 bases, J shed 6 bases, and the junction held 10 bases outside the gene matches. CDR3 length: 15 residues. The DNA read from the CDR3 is TGTGCCAGCAGCCCCGGGACAGGGAAAGTTAAGACC. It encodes CASSPGTGKVKT. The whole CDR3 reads CASSPGTGKVKTQYF. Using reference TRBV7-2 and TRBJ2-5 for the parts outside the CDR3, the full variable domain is GAGVSQSPSNKVTEKGKDVELRCDPISGHTALYWYRQSLGQGLEFLIYFQGNSAPDKSGLPSDRFSAERTGGSVSTLTIQRTQQEDSAVYLCASSPGTGKVKTQYFGPGTRLLVL.

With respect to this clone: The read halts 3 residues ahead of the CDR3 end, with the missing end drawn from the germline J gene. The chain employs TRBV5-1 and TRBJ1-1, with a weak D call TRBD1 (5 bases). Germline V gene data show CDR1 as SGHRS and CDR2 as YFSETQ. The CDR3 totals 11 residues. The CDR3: CASSRDREAFF. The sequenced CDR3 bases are TGCGCCAGCAGCCGAGACAGAGAA. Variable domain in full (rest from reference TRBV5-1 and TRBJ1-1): KAGVTQTPRYLIKTRGQQVTLSCSPISGHRSVSWYQQTPGQGLQFLFEYFSETQRNKGNFPGRFSGRQFSNSRSEMNVSTLELGDSALYLCASSRDREAFFGQGTRLTVV.

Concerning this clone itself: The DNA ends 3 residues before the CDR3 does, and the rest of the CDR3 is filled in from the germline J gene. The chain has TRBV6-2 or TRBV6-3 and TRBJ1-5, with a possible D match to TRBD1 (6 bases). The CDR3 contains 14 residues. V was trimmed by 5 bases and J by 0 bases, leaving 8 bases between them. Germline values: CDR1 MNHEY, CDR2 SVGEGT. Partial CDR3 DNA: TGTGCCAGCAGTAGGGGGACTAGCAATCAGCCC. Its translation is CASSRGTSNQP. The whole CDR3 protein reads CASSRGTSNQPQHF.

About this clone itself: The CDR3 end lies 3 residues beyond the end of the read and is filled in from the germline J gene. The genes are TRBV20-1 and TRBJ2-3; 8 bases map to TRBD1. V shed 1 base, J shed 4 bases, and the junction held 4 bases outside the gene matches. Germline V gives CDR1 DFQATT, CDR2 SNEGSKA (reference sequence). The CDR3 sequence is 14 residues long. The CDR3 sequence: CSARVRGLADTQYF. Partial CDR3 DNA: TGCAGTGCTAGAGTCAGGGGGCTCGCAGATACG.

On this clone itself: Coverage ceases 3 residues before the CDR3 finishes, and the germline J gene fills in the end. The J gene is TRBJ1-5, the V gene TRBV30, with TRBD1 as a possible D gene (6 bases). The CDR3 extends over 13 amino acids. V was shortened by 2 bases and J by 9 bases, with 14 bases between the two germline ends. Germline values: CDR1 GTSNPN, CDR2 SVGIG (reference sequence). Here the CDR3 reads CAWSKQGFGPQHF. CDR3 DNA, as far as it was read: TGTGCCTGGAGTAAACAGGGTTTTGGGCCC.

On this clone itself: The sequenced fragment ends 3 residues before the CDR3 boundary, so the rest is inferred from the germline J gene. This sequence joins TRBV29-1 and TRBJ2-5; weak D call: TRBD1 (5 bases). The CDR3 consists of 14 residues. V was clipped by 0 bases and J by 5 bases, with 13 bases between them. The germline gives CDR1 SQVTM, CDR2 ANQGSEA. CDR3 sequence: CSVEETALGETQYF. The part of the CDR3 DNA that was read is TGCAGCGTTGAAGAGACAGCCCTCGGGGAGACC.

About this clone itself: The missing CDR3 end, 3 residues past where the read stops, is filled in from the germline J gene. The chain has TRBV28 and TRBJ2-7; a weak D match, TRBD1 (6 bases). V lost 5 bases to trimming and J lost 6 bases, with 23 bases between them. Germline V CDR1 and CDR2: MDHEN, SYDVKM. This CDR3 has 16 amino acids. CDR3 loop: CASSRIPGVDWLEQYF. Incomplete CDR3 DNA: TGTGCCAGCAGTCGTATTCCAGGGGTTGATTGGCTCGAG.